This passage covers 21 T cell receptor beta chains from one sample sequenced in a study of CD8 T cells in ankylosing spondylitis. TCRdb processed the 5' RACE reads anew with MiXCR; each CDR3 protein has one entry. This table has approximately 150,000 distinct CDR3 sequences, 30% to 35% appearing once. Material for sequencing was synovial fluid, either unsorted or a sorted T cell fraction (not recorded which). The receptor source for this set is a male donor with ankylosing spondylitis.

Comments on this clonotype: This may be a read error, as it is one base from a much larger clone. This sequence joins TRBV12-3 or TRBV12-4 and TRBJ2-1, with 7 nucleotides matching TRBD2. The CDR3 loop spans 15 amino acids. The CDR3 loop reads CTSSLSGGTYNEQFF. In DNA form, the CDR3 reads TGTACCAGCAGTTTATCGGGGGGAACTTACAATGAGCAGTTCTTC.

This clonotype was seen only a few times. V and J are TRBV4-3 and TRBJ1-2; D gene unclear. CDR1 and CDR2 from the germline V gene are LGHNA and YSLEER. With 0 bases removed from V and 5 bases from J, the gap between germline ends came to 10 bases. This CDR3 region has 14 residues. CDR3: CASSQEYSRYGYTF. The CDR3 DNA follows: TGCGCCAGCAGCCAAGAATACAGTCGATATGGCTACACCTTC.

The chain is built from TRBV27 and TRBJ1-5; 7 bases agree with TRBD1. The CDR3 has 15 residues. The trim removed 6 bases at V and 2 bases at J, leaving 7 bases unmatched. The germline gives CDR1 MNHEY, CDR2 SMNVEV (reference sequence). The CDR3 is CASSLQGFGNQPQHF. Here the CDR3 DNA reads TGTGCCAGCAGCTTACAGGGGTTCGGCAATCAGCCCCAGCATTTT.

This clonotype was seen more than once but under ten times. The rearrangement uses TRBV7-2 and TRBJ2-3; D might be TRBD2 (7 bases). Looked up from germline, CDR1 is SGHTA and CDR2 is FQGNSA. V lost 4 bases to trimming and J lost 4 bases, with 21 bases between them. The CDR3 has 17 residues. Here the CDR3 reads CASSYLGGHSAADTQYF. In nucleotides, the CDR3 is TGTGCCAGCAGCTACCTCGGGGGGCACTCGGCGGCAGATACGCAGTATTTT. The entire variable domain, with the rest obtained from reference TRBV7-2 and TRBJ2-3, is as follows: GAGVSQSPSNKVTEKGKDVELRCDPISGHTALYWYRQSLGQGLEFLIYFQGNSAPDKSGLPSDRFSAERTGGSVSTLTIQRTQQEDSAVYLCASSYLGGHSAADTQYFGPGTRLTVL.

In its sample, this clonotype was seen many times. CDR3 DNA: TGCGCCAGCAGGGAGACTGCCGGGGGCCCCGGGGAGCTGTTTTTT. Translating gives CASRETAGGPGELFF. The gene calls are TRBV5-1 and TRBJ2-2; D is perhaps TRBD1 or TRBD2 (6 bases each). The length of the CDR3 is 15 residues. V shed 5 bases and J shed 6 bases, with 17 bases lying between them. Germline lookup yields CDR1 SGHRS and CDR2 YFSETQ. Based on the CDR3 plus reference TRBV5-1 and TRBJ2-2, the full variable domain is KAGVTQTPRYLIKTRGQQVTLSCSPISGHRSVSWYQQTPGQGLQFLFEYFSETQRNKGNFPGRFSGRQFSNSRSEMNVSTLELGDSALYLCASRETAGGPGELFFGEGSRLTVL.

Concerning this clonotype itself: At one of its ends the junction is not consistent with the germline gene, which may arise from a read error. The J gene is TRBJ2-7, the V gene TRBV2, with TRBD2 matching 7 bases. Germline CDR1 reads SNHLY; CDR2 reads FYNNEI. This CDR3 has 13 residues. For the CDR3, the DNA is TGTGCCAGCAGGGGGGAGGGGACCTACAAGCAGTACTTC. This sequence encodes CASRGEGTYKQYF.

This clonotype was seen once. The genes are TRBV20-1 and TRBJ1-5, with no clear D. The CDR3 has 14 residues. The V and J ends lost 2 bases and 4 bases respectively, with 12 bases between them. Germline V gives CDR1 DFQATT, CDR2 SNEGSKA (reference sequence). The CDR3 DNA reads TGCAGTGCTAGAATAGCGGGAGGGAATCAGCCCCAGCATTTT. This gives the protein CSARIAGGNQPQHF.

In its sample, this clonotype was seen a few times. V gene TRBV12-3 or TRBV12-4 combines with J gene TRBJ2-7; D possibly corresponds to TRBD1 (6 bases). V lost 5 bases and J 6 bases, leaving 11 bases between the germline ends. CDR3 length equals 12 residues. The CDR3: CASSPKQGEQYF. The CDR3 bases are TGTGCCAGCAGTCCCAAACAGGGCGAGCAGTACTTC.

This clonotype has more than one count but fewer than ten. The chain joins TRBV5-3 to TRBJ2-7; D remains unclear. TRBV5-3 is annotated as an ORF whose role is uncertain. Trimming stripped 2 bases from V and 3 bases from J, with 0 bases between. The CDR3 totals 10 residues. The CDR3: CARSFYEQYF. The CDR3 DNA is TGTGCCAGAAGCTTCTACGAGCAGTACTTC.

The chain joins TRBV19 to TRBJ2-5, with 8 bases fitting TRBD2. The length of the CDR3 is 15 residues. Trimming at V came to 3 bases and at J to 5 bases, leaving 8 bases not matched to a gene. Germline loops: CDR1 LNHDA, CDR2 SQIVND (reference sequence). In DNA, the CDR3 is TGTGCCAGTAGTATGGGTAGCGGGACGGTGGAGACCCAGTACTTC. Protein product: CASSMGSGTVETQYF.

This chain uses TRBV20-1 with TRBJ1-2; perhaps TRBD1 as D (5 bases). This CDR3 has 14 residues. Trimming took 6 bases from V and 0 from J, leaving 14 bases between them. Germline V CDR1 and CDR2: DFQATT, SNEGSKA (reference sequence). CDR3 sequence: CSAIEGSSNYGYTF. The CDR3, as DNA: TGCAGTGCCATCGAGGGGTCTTCTAACTATGGCTACACCTTC.

In its sample, this clonotype was seen a few times. The V and J genes are TRBV7-3 and TRBJ2-1, with TRBD2 matching 7 bases. The ends lost 8 bases at V and 10 bases at J; junction bases unmatched: 11. This CDR3 region has 13 residues. Germline CDR1 is SGHTA and CDR2 is FQGTGA. CDR3 coding DNA: TGTGCCAGCGCCGGGAGGACCGAAGGAGAGCAGTTCTTC. It specifies CASAGRTEGEQFF.

This clonotype has a handful of counts. The rearrangement links TRBV4-1 to TRBJ2-3; no definite D call. Trimming pared 4 bases from V and 4 bases from J, leaving 15 bases between. This CDR3 is built from 15 residues. CDR1 is MGHRA and CDR2 is YSYEKL in the germline V gene. CDR3 region: CASSRGGVRADTQYF. CDR3 in DNA: TGCGCCAGCAGCCGAGGTGGGGTTAGGGCAGATACGCAGTATTTT.

The chain links TRBV3-1 to TRBJ1-6; D possibly corresponds to TRBD1 (5 bases). The CDR3 has 14 residues. The germline V gene has CDR1 LGHDT and CDR2 YNNKEL (reference sequence). V lost 4 bases to trimming and J lost 6 bases, with 10 bases between them. The CDR3 coding sequence is TGTGCCAGCAGCCTCCGACAGACTAATTCACCCCTCCACTTT. It is translated as CASSLRQTNSPLHF.

The table lists this clonotype with a few counts. This chain uses TRBV20-1 with TRBJ2-7; 10 bases line up with TRBD2. Germline V gives CDR1 DFQATT, CDR2 SNEGSKA (reference sequence). CDR3 length: 16 amino acids. V lost 1 base and J lost 3; bases outside the gene matches: 9. CDR3 DNA: TGCAGTGCTAGAGCAGCGGGGACTAGCGAGCTCTACGAGCAGTACTTC. Translation: CSARAAGTSELYEQYF.

This rearrangement joins TRBV7-2 to TRBJ2-2; D assignment may be TRBD1 or TRBD2 (6 bases each). V lost 3 bases, J lost 5 bases, and 13 bases lay in between. Germline lookup yields CDR1 SGHTA and CDR2 FQGNSA. There are 15 residues in the CDR3. The CDR3 DNA follows: TGTGCCAGCAGCTTGCAGTTAGGGGGGACCGGGGAGCTGTTTTTT. Encoded protein: CASSLQLGGTGELFF.

This clonotype was found once. A read error may produce the germline difference seen at one junction end. This chain joins TRBV27 and TRBJ2-1; 8 bases match TRBD1. Germline V lookup: CDR1 MNHEY, CDR2 SMNVEV (reference sequence). The CDR3 runs to 16 residues. The chain's CDR3 is CASSTRTGRSYNEQSF. DNA for the CDR3: TGTGCCAGCAGCACTAGGACAGGGCGCTCCTACAATGAGCAGTCCTTC.

This clonotype has only a few counts. The V call is TRBV4-1, the J call TRBJ2-2, with 10 bases lining up with TRBD2. Unmatched junction bases numbered 8, after V lost 2 bases and J lost 2 bases. CDR3 length: 18 amino acids. Germline V CDR1 and CDR2: MGHRA, YSYEKL. CDR3 in amino acids: CASSQSLAGGSNTGELFF. CDR3 coding DNA: TGCGCCAGCAGCCAAAGCTTAGCGGGGGGATCTAACACCGGGGAGCTGTTTTTT.

The V and J genes are TRBV12-3 or TRBV12-4 and TRBJ1-1; 8 positions match TRBD1. CDR3 length: 15 amino acids. V lost 4 bases to trimming and J lost 2 bases; unmatched junction nucleotides: 6. CDR3 nucleotides: TGTGCCAGCAGTTGGACAGGGACCCCAAACACTGAAGCTTTCTTT. Amino acid sequence: CASSWTGTPNTEAFF.

The chain has TRBV18 and TRBJ1-5, with D perhaps TRBD1 (6 bases). The CDR3 has 14 amino acids. Trimming left V 3 bases short and J 8 bases short, with 14 bases between. The V gene's germline CDR1 is KGHSH and CDR2 LQKENI. CDR3 sequence reads: CASSPSGAGKPQHF. The CDR3 DNA is TGTGCCAGCTCACCGTCGGGGGCGGGAAAGCCCCAGCATTTT.

The J gene is TRBJ2-5, the V gene TRBV7-8, with 10 nucleotides matching TRBD1. V was pared by 1 base and J by 5 bases, with 7 bases of the junction left unmatched. Germline V CDR1 and CDR2: SGHVS, FQNEAQ. The CDR3 sequence is 16 residues long. The CDR3 sequence is CASSLVDRGRGETQYF. CDR3 nucleotides: TGTGCCAGCAGCTTAGTAGACAGGGGGCGCGGGGAGACCCAGTACTTC. The full variable domain, rest sourced from reference TRBV7-8 and TRBJ2-5, is GAGVSQSPRYKVAKRGQDVALRCDPISGHVSLFWYQQALGQGPEFLTYFQNEAQLDKSGLPSDRFFAERPEGSVSTLKIQRTQQEDSAVYLCASSLVDRGRGETQYFGPGTRLLVL.